This T cell receptor beta chain comes out of a study of HIV-infected patients and healthy controls. Germline V gene data show CDR1 as SGHRS and CDR2 as YFSETQ. With 4 bases clipped from V and 4 bases from J, the junction kept 12 bases outside the gene matches. The CDR3 is 16 residues long. This clonotype was picked up many times. Follow-up blood was drawn about 14 weeks, roughly three months, after antiretroviral therapy began. Whole blood was used without fractionation, so all unsorted peripheral T cells were included. Alpha and beta constant-region primers primed reverse transcription of 400 to 500 ng RNA. Using multiplexing indices, alpha and beta chain libraries were generated apart by chain-specific third strand synthesis. TCRdb called the 5' RACE reads again in MiXCR, with one record for every CDR3 protein. The table records about 14,000 distinct CDR3 sequences, roughly 12% of them present only once.

The sample consisted of blood, taken during antiretroviral therapy. The chain recombines TRBV5-1 with TRBJ2-5; TRBD1 matches at 8 bases. This sequence was found in an adult with HIV infection. The donor label of this sample is uncertain. CDR3 residues: CASSRPGTGRGETQYF. CDR3 nucleotide sequence: TGCGCCAGCAGCCGACCTGGGACAGGCCGAGGAGAGACCCAGTACTTC.